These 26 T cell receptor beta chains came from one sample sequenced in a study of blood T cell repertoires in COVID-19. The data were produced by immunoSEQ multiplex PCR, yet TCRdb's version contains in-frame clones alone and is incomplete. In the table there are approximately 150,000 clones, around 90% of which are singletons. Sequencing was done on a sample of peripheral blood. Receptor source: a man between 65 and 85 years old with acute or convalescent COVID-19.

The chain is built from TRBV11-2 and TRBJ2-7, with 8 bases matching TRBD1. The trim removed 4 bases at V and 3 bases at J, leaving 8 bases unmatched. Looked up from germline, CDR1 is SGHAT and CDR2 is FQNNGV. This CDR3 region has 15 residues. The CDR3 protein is CASSSRRQGIYEQYF. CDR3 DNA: TGTGCCAGCAGCTCCCGTCGACAGGGGATCTACGAGCAGTACTTC.

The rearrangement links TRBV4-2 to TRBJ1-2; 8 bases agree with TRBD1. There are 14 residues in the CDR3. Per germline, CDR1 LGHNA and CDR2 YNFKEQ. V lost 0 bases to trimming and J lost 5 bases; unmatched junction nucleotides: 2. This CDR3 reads CASSQDTGGYGYTF. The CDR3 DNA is TGTGCCAGCAGCCAAGATACAGGGGGATATGGCTACACCTTC.

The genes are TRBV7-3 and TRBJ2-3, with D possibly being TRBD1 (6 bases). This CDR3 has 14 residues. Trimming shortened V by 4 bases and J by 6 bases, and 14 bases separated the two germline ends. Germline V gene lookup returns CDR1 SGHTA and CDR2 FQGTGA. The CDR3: CASSSREGVDTQYF. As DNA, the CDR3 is TGTGCCAGCAGCTCCCGCGAGGGGGTGGATACGCAGTATTTT.

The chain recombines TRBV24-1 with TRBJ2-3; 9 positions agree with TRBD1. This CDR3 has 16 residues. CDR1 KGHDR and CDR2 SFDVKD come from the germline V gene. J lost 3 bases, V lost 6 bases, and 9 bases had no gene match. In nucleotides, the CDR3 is TGTGCCACCAGTACTACGGGACAGGGTTTGACAGATACGCAGTATTTT. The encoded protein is CATSTTGQGLTDTQYF.

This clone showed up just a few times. The CDR3 protein is CASSLGGADYNEQFF. The CDR3 coding sequence is TGCGCCAGCAGCTTGGGGGGAGCGGATTACAATGAGCAGTTCTTC. This sequence joins TRBV5-1 and TRBJ2-1; a weak D match, TRBD2 (5 bases). The CDR3 is made up of 15 amino acids. Per germline, CDR1 SGHRS and CDR2 YFSETQ. V lost 0 bases and J 4 bases, leaving 11 bases between the germline ends. The whole variable domain, remainder taken from reference TRBV5-1 and TRBJ2-1, is KAGVTQTPRYLIKTRGQQVTLSCSPISGHRSVSWYQQTPGQGLQFLFEYFSETQRNKGNFPGRFSGRQFSNSRSEMNVSTLELGDSALYLCASSLGGADYNEQFFGPGTRLTVL.

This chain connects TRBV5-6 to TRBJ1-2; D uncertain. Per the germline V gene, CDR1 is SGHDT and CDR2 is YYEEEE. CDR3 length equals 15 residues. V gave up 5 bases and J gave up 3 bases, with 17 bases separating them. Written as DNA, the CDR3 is TGTGCCAGCAGATCCGACCCGGTCCGGGACTATGGCTACACCTTC. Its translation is CASRSDPVRDYGYTF.

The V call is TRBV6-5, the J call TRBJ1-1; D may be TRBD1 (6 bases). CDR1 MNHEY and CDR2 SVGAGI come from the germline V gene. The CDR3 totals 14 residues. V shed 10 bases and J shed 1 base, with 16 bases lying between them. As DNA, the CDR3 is TGTGCCACTTCCTCGGACAGTAAGAACACTGAAGCTTTCTTT. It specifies CATSSDSKNTEAFF.

The CDR3 sequence: CASRLGQPASNQPQHF. The CDR3 coding sequence is TGTGCCAGTAGGTTGGGACAGCCGGCTAGCAATCAGCCCCAGCATTTT. This chain links TRBV19 with TRBJ1-5, with 7 bases aligning to TRBD1. V was clipped by 6 bases and J by 0 bases; unmatched bases: 8. The CDR3 length is 16 residues. Germline lookup yields CDR1 LNHDA and CDR2 SQIVND (reference sequence).

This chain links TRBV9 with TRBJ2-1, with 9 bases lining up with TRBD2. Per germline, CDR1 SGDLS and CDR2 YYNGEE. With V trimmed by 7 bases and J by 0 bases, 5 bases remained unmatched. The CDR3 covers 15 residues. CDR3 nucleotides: TGTGCCAGCTCGCTAGCGGGATACTCCTACAATGAGCAGTTCTTC. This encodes CASSLAGYSYNEQFF.

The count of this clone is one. This CDR3 reads CASSLLTGGPDTQYF. The CDR3, as DNA: TGTGCCAGCAGTTTATTAACGGGAGGGCCAGATACGCAGTATTTT. The rearrangement joins TRBV28 to TRBJ2-3; 8 positions agree with TRBD2. J lost 4 bases, V lost 1 base, and 4 bases had no gene match. The germline CDR1 and CDR2 sequences are MDHEN and SYDVKM. This CDR3 has 15 residues. Filled out from reference TRBV28 and TRBJ2-3, the complete variable domain reads DVKVTQSSRYLVKRTGEKVFLECVQDMDHENMFWYRQDPGLGLRLIYFSYDVKMKEKGDIPEGYSVSREKKERFSLILESASTNQTSMYLCASSLLTGGPDTQYFGPGTRLTVL.

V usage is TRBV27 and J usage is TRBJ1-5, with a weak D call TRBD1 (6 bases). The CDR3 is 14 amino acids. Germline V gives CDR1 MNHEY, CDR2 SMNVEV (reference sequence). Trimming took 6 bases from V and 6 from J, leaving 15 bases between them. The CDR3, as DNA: TGTGCCAGCAGGAAAGGGGGTAGTAGTCAGCCCCAGCATTTT. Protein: CASRKGGSSQPQHF.

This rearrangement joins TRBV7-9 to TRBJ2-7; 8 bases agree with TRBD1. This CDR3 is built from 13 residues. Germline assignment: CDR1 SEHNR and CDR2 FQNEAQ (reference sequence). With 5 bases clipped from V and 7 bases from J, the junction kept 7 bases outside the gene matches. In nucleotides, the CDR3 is TGTGCCAGCAGCACCCGGACAGGGTGGGAGCAGTACTTC. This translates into CASSTRTGWEQYF.

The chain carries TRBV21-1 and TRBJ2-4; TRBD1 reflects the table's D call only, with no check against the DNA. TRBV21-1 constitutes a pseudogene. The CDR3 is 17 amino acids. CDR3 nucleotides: TGTGCCAGCAGCTCCCCTGGGACAGGTGGAGCCAAAAACATTCAGTACTTC. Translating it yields CASSSPGTGGAKNIQYF.

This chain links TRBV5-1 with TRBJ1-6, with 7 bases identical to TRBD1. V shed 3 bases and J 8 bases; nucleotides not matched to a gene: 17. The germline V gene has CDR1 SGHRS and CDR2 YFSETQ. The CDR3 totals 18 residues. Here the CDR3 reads CASSWGVPYRGNDSPLHF. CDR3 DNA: TGCGCCAGCAGCTGGGGTGTCCCGTACAGGGGCAATGATTCACCCCTCCACTTT.

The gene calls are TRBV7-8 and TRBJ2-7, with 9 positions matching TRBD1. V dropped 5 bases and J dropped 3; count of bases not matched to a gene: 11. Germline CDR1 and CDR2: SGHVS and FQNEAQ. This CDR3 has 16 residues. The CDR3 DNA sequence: TGTGCCAGCAGCCCCCCGGGGACAGGGACAATCTACGAGCAGTACTTC. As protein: CASSPPGTGTIYEQYF. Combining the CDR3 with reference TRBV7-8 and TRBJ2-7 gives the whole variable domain GAGVSQSPRYKVAKRGQDVALRCDPISGHVSLFWYQQALGQGPEFLTYFQNEAQLDKSGLPSDRFFAERPEGSVSTLKIQRTQQEDSAVYLCASSPPGTGTIYEQYFGPGTRLTVT.

The DNA for the CDR3 is TGTGCCAGCAGTTTGGCCCTGGGGGCGCGTCCCCCTGAAGCTTTCTTT. Protein: CASSLALGARPPEAFF. The V gene is TRBV28, the J gene TRBJ1-1; tentatively, D is TRBD1 (6 bases). Per germline, CDR1 MDHEN and CDR2 SYDVKM. CDR3 length: 16 amino acids. The V and J ends lost 3 bases and 6 bases respectively, with 20 bases between them.

CDR3 protein: CASSGPAGNSPLHF. The CDR3 bases are TGCGCCAGCAGTGGGCCCGCGGGGAATTCACCCCTCCACTTT. The genes are TRBV10-2 and TRBJ1-6; D unclear. From germline, CDR1 is WSHSY and CDR2 SAAADI. The CDR3 consists of 14 residues. The germline V and J ends were trimmed by 4 bases and 7 bases, with 11 bases remaining between them.

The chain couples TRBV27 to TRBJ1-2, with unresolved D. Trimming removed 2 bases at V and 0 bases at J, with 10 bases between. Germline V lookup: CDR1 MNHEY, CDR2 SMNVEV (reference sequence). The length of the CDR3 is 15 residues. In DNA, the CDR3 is TGTGCCAGCAGTTTAAAAGGCCGGGCTAACTATGGCTACACCTTC. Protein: CASSLKGRANYGYTF.

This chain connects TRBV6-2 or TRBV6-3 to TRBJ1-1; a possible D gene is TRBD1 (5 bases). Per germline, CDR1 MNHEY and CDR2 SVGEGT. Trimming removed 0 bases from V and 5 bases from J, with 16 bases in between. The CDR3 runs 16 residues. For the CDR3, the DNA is TGTGCCAGCAGTTACTCATCGAATCGGGGGATGACTGAAGCTTTCTTT. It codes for CASSYSSNRGMTEAFF.

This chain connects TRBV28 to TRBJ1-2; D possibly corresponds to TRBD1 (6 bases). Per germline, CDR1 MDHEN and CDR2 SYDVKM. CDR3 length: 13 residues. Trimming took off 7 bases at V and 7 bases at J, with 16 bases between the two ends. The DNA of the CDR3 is TGTGCCAGCACTTCACAGGGTCAGGGTGGCTACACCTTC. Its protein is CASTSQGQGGYTF.

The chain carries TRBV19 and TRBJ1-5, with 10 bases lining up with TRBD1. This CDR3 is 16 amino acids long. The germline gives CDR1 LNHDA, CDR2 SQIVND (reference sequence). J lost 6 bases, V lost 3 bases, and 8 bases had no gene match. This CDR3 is CASSIGQGVVRQPQHF. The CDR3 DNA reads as TGTGCCAGTAGTATTGGACAGGGGGTGGTGCGTCAGCCCCAGCATTTT.

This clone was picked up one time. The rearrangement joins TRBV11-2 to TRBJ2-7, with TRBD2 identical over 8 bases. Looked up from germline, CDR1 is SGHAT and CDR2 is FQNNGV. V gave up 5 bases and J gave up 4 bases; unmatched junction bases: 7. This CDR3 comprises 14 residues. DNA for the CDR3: TGTGCCAGCAGCAGCTTAGCGGGGAAGTACGAGCAGTACTTC. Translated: CASSSLAGKYEQYF.

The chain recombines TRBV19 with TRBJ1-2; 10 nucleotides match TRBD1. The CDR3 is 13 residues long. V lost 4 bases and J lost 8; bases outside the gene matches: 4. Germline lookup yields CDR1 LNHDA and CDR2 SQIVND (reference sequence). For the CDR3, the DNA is TGTGCCAGTAGTAACGACAGGGGGCTGGGCTACACCTTC. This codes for CASSNDRGLGYTF.

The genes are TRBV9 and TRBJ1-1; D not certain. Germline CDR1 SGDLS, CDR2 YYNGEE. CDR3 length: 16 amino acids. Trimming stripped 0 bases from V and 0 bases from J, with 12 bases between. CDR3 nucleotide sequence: TGTGCCAGCAGCGTAGCCCCCCCGAACATGAACACTGAAGCTTTCTTT. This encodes CASSVAPPNMNTEAFF.

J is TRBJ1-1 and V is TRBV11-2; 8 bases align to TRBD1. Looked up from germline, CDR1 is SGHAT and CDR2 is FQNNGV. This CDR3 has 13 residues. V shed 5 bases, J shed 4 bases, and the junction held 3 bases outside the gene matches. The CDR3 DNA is TGTGCCAGCAGCCGGACAGGGACCACTGAAGCTTTCTTT. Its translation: CASSRTGTTEAFF.

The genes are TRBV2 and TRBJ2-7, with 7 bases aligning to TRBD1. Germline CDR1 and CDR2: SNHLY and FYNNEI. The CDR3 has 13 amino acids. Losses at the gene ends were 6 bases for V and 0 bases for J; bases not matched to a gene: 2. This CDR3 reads CASRQGPSYEQYF. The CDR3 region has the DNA TGTGCCAGCAGACAGGGGCCCTCCTACGAGCAGTACTTC.